Listed below are T cell receptor beta chains from one sample, sequenced in a study of OX40 agonist ivuxolimab in advanced cancers. Clones were read by immunoSEQ multiplex PCR, and TCRdb kept only the in-frame ones, dropping some. The sample consists of around 21,000 clones, 70% to 90% of them appearing once. The sequences come from CD4+ or CD8+ T cells sorted from blood, collected in a trial of the OX40 agonist ivuxolimab. Receptors were obtained from an adult with an advanced solid tumor such as melanoma, head and neck, liver or kidney cancer. The CDR3 runs from the conserved cysteine through the conserved F or W. D genes are given only for firm matches. Expanded clones get a size class; other rows say once, few or many, or leave the size out.

TRBD1	TRBJ1-1	TRBV4-3	-	TGCGCCAGCAGCCAATTTGCCGGCACAACCGACAGGGCTGGTGAAGCTTTCTTT	CASSQFAGTTDRAGEAFF
-	TRBJ2-7	TRBV28	-	TGTGCCAGCAGTACCCCCGTGTCAGACACCCCCTACGAGCAGTACTTC	CASSTPVSDTPYEQYF
-	TRBJ2-7	TRBV7-2	-	TGTGCCAGCAGCTTAATCCCCGTGACAAACTCCTACGAGCAGTACTTC	CASSLIPVTNSYEQYF
TRBD1	TRBJ2-7	TRBV7-6	-	TGTGCCAGCAGCTTTCGGGGTGTCGGGACAGTGGTGTACGAGCAGTACTTC	CASSFRGVGTVVYEQYF
-	TRBJ2-7	TRBV7-3	-	TGTGCCAGCAGCATCCAGGGCTCCTACGAGCAGTACTTC	CASSIQGSYEQYF
-	TRBJ2-5	TRBV19	-	TGTGCCAGTAGTATAGCAGAGACCCAGTACTTC	CASSIAETQYF
-	TRBJ2-3	TRBV5-1	-	TGCGCCAGCAGCCAAGGGACAACCGACACAGATACGCAGTATTTT	CASSQGTTDTDTQYF
TRBD2	TRBJ2-2	TRBV27	-	TGTGCCAGCACCAGTAGCGGGGGGGCCGGCACCGGGGAGCTGTTTTTT	CASTSSGGAGTGELFF
TRBD1	TRBJ1-2	TRBV5-1	-	TGCGCCAGCAGCTTGGGCGGCAGGGGGGATGGCTACACCTTC	CASSLGGRGDGYTF
-	TRBJ2-7	TRBV4-1	once	TGCGCCAGCAGCCAACCGCAGGGGCTGAGCTCCTACGAGCAGTACTTC	CASSQPQGLSSYEQYF
TRBD2	TRBJ2-7	TRBV27	-	TGTGCCAGCAGCGTAGCGGGGTACGAGCAGTACTTC	CASSVAGYEQYF
-	TRBJ2-5	TRBV27	once	TGTGCCAGCAGGCCCAGGGTCCCAGAGACCCAGTACTTC	CASRPRVPETQYF
-	TRBJ2-2	TRBV7-7	-	TGTGCCAGCAGCTCCCGGGACATCCTCACCGGGGAGCTGTTTTTT	CASSSRDILTGELFF
-	TRBJ2-1	TRBV7-2	-	TGTGCCACCGTAATCACTAGCCGTAACTACAATGAGCAGTTCTTC	CATVITSRNYNEQFF
TRBD2	TRBJ2-3	TRBV4-2	-	TGTGCCAGCAGCCAAGATCGGGCGGGGGGTCCAGATACGCAGTATTTT	CASSQDRAGGPDTQYF
TRBD2	TRBJ2-7	TRBV27	once	TGTGCCAGCAGTATCCTAGCGGGAAGCTCCTACGAGCAGTACTTC	CASSILAGSSYEQYF
TRBD1	TRBJ1-5	TRBV6-5	-	TGTGCCAGCAGTTACGGGCAGGGGGATCAGCCCCAGCATTTT	CASSYGQGDQPQHF
-	TRBJ2-7	TRBV4-1	once	TGCGCCAGCAGCCAAGGGGGGGATTACGAGCAGTACTTC	CASSQGGDYEQYF